This paragraph reports one T cell receptor (beta chain). This sample was taken from a study of blood T cell repertoires in COVID-19. CDR1 is LGHDT and CDR2 is YNNKEL in the germline V gene (reference sequence). J gave up 5 bases and V 5 bases, and 8 bases lay outside the gene matches. CDR3 length: 14 amino acids. In the original analysis: Reference gene primer amplification gave estimated nucleated cell counts. Sequenced by immunoSEQ multiplex PCR; TCRdb stores in-frame clones only, minus some. V and J calls and clone size are copied from that table; D and trimming were computed from the DNA. This sample has some 400,000 clones, with approximately 90% found just once.

This sequence joins TRBV3-1 (or the pseudogene TRBV3-2) and TRBJ1-2, with 7 bases aligning to TRBD1. The sequence came from a man aged 25-45 years who had recovered from COVID-19. What was sequenced was PBMCs or T cells enriched from blood (not recorded which). The CDR3 here is CASSSFQGVYGYTF. The CDR3 nucleotides read TGTGCCAGCAGCTCCTTTCAGGGGGTGTATGGCTACACCTTC.